Detailed here is one TCR beta chain. Its cognate antigen is unknown. This record comes from a study of beta chain features in type 1 diabetes. In the study overall: All samples together contributed around 98,000,000 sorted cells for examination. Study-wide results and limits: Compared with healthy donors, patients appeared to share more similar naive, central memory and regulatory TCRB repertoires.

This CDR3 has 13 residues. J gave up 6 bases and V 6 bases, and 3 bases lay outside the gene matches. Looked up from germline, CDR1 is MDHEN and CDR2 is SYDVKM. Expressed TCRB transcripts were sequenced after all isolated RNA was converted to cDNA. Measured with immunoSEQ multiplex PCR; TCRdb has only the in-frame clones, and not every one. The sample contains under 950,000 clones, about a sixth of which appear only once. The J gene is TRBJ1-5, the V gene TRBV28, with 9 bases identical to TRBD1. This clonotype was obtained from a young woman in good health. The sample taken for sequencing was naive CD4+ T cells from blood. CDR3 bases: TGTGCCAGCAGACAGGGGGCTTCTCAGCCCCAGCATTTT. It is translated as CASRQGASQPQHF. Full variable domain (outside the CDR3, taken from reference TRBV28 and TRBJ1-5): DVKVTQSSRYLVKRTGEKVFLECVQDMDHENMFWYRQDPGLGLRLIYFSYDVKMKEKGDIPEGYSVSREKKERFSLILESASTNQTSMYLCASRQGASQPQHFGDGTRLSIL.